This T cell receptor (beta chain) was sequenced for a study of PD-1 blockade in classical Hodgkin lymphoma. Study-wide points: Exclusion was the outcome for patients who began nivolumab under 1 year after ASCT.

Clones were read by immunoSEQ multiplex PCR, and TCRdb kept only the in-frame ones, dropping some. The table lists approximately 4,500 clones, 77% of them singletons. All trial patients relapsed after autologous stem cell transplantation. CD8+ T cell isolation from thawed PBMCs was performed by magnetic negative selection. This clone came up a few times. Its antigen is as yet unknown. This CDR3 comprises 15 residues. Germline CDR1 PRHDT, CDR2 FYEKMQ (reference sequence). Losses at the gene ends were 1 base for V and 4 bases for J; bases not matched to a gene: 1. The receptor's source is a human donor with classical Hodgkin lymphoma. This material consisted of CD8+ T cells from blood, taken at baseline. The chain recombines TRBV13 with TRBJ2-2, with 9 bases identical to TRBD1. The CDR3 sequence: CASSLEGQGTGELFF. CDR3 sequence (DNA): TGTGCCAGCAGCTTAGAGGGACAGGGCACCGGGGAGCTGTTTTTT. The full variable domain, its missing parts supplied by reference TRBV13 and TRBJ2-2, is AAGVIQSPRHLIKEKRETATLKCYPIPRHDTVYWYQQGPGQDPQFLISFYEKMQSDKGSIPDRFSAQQFSDYHSELNMSSLELGDSALYFCASSLEGQGTGELFFGEGSRLTVL.